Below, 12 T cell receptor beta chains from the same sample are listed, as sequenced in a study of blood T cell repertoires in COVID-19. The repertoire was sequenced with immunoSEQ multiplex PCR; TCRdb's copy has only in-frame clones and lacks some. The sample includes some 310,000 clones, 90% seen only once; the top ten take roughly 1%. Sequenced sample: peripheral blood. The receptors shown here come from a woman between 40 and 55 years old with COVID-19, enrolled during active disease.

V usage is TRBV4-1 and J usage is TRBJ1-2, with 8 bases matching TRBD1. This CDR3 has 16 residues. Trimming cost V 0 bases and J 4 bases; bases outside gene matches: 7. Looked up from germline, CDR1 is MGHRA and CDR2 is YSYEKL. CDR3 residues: CASSQDRPGGVYGYTF. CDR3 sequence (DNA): TGCGCCAGCAGCCAAGATCGACCAGGGGGCGTCTATGGCTACACCTTC.

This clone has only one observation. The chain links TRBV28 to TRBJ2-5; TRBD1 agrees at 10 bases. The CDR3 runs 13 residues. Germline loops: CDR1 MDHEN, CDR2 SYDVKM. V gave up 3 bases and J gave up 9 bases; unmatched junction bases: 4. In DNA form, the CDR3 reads TGTGCCAGCAGTTTGGGACAGGGGAGGGCCCAGTACTTC. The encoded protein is CASSLGQGRAQYF. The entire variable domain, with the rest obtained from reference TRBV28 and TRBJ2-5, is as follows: DVKVTQSSRYLVKRTGEKVFLECVQDMDHENMFWYRQDPGLGLRLIYFSYDVKMKEKGDIPEGYSVSREKKERFSLILESASTNQTSMYLCASSLGQGRAQYFGPGTRLLVL.

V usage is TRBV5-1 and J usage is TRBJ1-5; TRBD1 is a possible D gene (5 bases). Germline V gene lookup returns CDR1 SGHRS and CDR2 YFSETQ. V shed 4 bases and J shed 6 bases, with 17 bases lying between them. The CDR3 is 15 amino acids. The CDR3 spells CASSLGAGGGQPQHF. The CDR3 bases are TGCGCCAGCAGCCTGGGCGCGGGGGGAGGTCAGCCCCAGCATTTT.

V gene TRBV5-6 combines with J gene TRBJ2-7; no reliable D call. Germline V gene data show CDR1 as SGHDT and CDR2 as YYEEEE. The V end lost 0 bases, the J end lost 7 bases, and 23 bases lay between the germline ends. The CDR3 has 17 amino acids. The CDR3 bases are TGTGCCAGCAGCTTGGTGTTTCCCCAGGCCCGTCAAGGTGAGCAGTACTTC. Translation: CASSLVFPQARQGEQYF.

The CDR3 bases are TGTGCCAGCAGCAGGGGGCAGGGCTACACCTTC. Residues: CASSRGQGYTF. The genes are TRBV6-5 and TRBJ1-2; 8 bases map to TRBD1. V lost 6 bases to trimming and J lost 8 bases; unmatched junction nucleotides: 2. CDR3 length: 11 residues. CDR1 MNHEY and CDR2 SVGAGI come from the germline V gene.

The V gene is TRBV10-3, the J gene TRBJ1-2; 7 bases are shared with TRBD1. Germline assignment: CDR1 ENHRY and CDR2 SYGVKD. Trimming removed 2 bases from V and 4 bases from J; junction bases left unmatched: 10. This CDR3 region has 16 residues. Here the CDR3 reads CAISEDGQAPLYGYTF. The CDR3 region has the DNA TGTGCCATCAGTGAGGACGGACAGGCACCCCTCTATGGCTACACCTTC.

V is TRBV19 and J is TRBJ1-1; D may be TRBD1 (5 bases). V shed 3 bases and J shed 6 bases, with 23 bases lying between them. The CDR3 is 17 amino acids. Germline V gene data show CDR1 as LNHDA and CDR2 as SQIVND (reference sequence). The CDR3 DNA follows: TGTGCCAGTAGTATGTTATTGGGAGGGCAGGGAAGGCCTGAAGCTTTCTTT. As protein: CASSMLLGGQGRPEAFF.

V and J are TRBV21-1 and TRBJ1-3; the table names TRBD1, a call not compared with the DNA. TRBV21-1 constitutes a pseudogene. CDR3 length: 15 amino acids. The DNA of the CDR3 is TGTGCCAGCAGCACTGGGGCGGGACAGACCTTTACCATATATTTT. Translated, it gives CASSTGAGQTFTIYF.

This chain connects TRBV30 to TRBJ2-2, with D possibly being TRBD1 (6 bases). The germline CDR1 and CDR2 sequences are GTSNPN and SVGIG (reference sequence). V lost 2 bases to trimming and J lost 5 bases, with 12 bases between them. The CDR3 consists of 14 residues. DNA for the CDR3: TGTGCCTGGAGTCCGGGACATCCGACCGGGGAGCTGTTTTTT. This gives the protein CAWSPGHPTGELFF.

The CDR3 loop is CASSLADAGAFF. CDR3 DNA: TGTGCCAGCTCACTCGCTGATGCAGGAGCTTTCTTT. V is TRBV18 and J is TRBJ1-1, with D uncertain. Germline V lookup: CDR1 KGHSH, CDR2 LQKENI. The CDR3 is 12 residues long. Deletions cut 4 bases from V and 10 bases from J, with 13 bases between.

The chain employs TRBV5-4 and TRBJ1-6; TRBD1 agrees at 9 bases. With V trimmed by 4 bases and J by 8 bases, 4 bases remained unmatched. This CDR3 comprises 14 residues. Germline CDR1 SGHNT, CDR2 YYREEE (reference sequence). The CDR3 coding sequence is TGTGCCAGCAGCAAGGACAGGGGCCATTCACCCCTCCACTTT. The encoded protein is CASSKDRGHSPLHF.

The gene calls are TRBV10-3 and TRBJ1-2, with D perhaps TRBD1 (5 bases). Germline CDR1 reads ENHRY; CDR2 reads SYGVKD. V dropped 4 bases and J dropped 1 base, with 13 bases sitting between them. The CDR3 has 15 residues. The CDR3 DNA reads TGTGCCATCAGTGGTTTGGGGCAGATTAACTATGGCTACACCTTC. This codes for CAISGLGQINYGYTF.